These 15 T cell receptor beta chains were sequenced from one sample in a study of cytomegalovirus exposure and HLA in healthy donors. The PCR contained 60 Vbeta and 13 Jbeta primers. The data were produced by immunoSEQ multiplex PCR, yet TCRdb's version contains in-frame clones alone and is incomplete. In the table there are over 150,000 clones, 60% to 85% of which are singletons. Sample: PBMCs. These receptors all come from a male donor in good health and CMV-seronegative.

The chain employs TRBV5-1 and TRBJ2-1; 16 nucleotides agree with TRBD2. The CDR3 is 19 residues long. Germline CDR1 is SGHRS and CDR2 is YFSETQ. Germline trimming cut 4 bases from V and 6 bases from J; bases unmatched to any gene: 13. As DNA, the CDR3 is TGCGCCAGCAGCGTGGGACTAGCGGGGGGGCCCGTGAACCCCAATGAGCAGTTCTTC. This translates into CASSVGLAGGPVNPNEQFF.

This clone was found a few times. The chain couples TRBV5-4 to TRBJ1-5, with 9 bases lining up with TRBD1. With V trimmed by 4 bases and J by 4 bases, 6 bases remained unmatched. Germline assignment: CDR1 SGHNT and CDR2 YYREEE (reference sequence). This CDR3 comprises 15 residues. The CDR3 DNA reads as TGTGCCAGCAGCCTGGGACAGGGCTTAAATCAGCCCCAGCATTTT. Translation: CASSLGQGLNQPQHF.

This chain links TRBV28 with TRBJ2-7, with 7 positions matching TRBD2. The CDR3 covers 15 residues. V trimming: 4 bases; J trimming: 5 bases; junction bases outside the gene matches: 11. Germline V gene data show CDR1 as MDHEN and CDR2 as SYDVKM. The CDR3: CASSSEGLPVHEQYF. The DNA of the CDR3 is TGTGCCAGCAGTTCCGAGGGACTACCGGTACACGAGCAGTACTTC. Using reference TRBV28 and TRBJ2-7 for the parts outside the CDR3, the full variable domain is DVKVTQSSRYLVKRTGEKVFLECVQDMDHENMFWYRQDPGLGLRLIYFSYDVKMKEKGDIPEGYSVSREKKERFSLILESASTNQTSMYLCASSSEGLPVHEQYFGPGTRLTVT.

The rearrangement joins TRBV6-1 to TRBJ1-1; possible D gene TRBD1, 5 bases. Trimming took off 2 bases at V and 6 bases at J, with 13 bases between the two ends. The CDR3 consists of 14 residues. Germline V gene lookup returns CDR1 MNHNS and CDR2 SASEGT. CDR3 coding DNA: TGTGCCAGCAGTGAATCAGGGTCAAGGCCTGAAGCTTTCTTT. As protein: CASSESGSRPEAFF.

The V and J genes are TRBV7-9 and TRBJ1-3, with 8 nucleotides matching TRBD1. V was pared by 3 bases and J by 4 bases, with 8 bases of the junction left unmatched. This CDR3 contains 16 residues. Germline lookup yields CDR1 SEHNR and CDR2 FQNEAQ (reference sequence). The CDR3 spells CASSLGTGGPGNTIYF. The DNA for the CDR3 is TGTGCCAGCAGCTTGGGCACAGGGGGGCCGGGAAACACCATATATTTT.

This clone came up a few times. The CDR3 DNA sequence: TGTGCCAGCAGCCCCTCGGGTGGAAATACGCAGTATTTT. Amino acid sequence: CASSPSGGNTQYF. The chain links TRBV28 to TRBJ2-3; D not resolved. CDR1 MDHEN and CDR2 SYDVKM come from the germline V gene. CDR3 size: 13 residues. Trimming took off 6 bases at V and 7 bases at J, with 14 bases between the two ends.

As DNA, the CDR3 is TGTGCCAGCACCTCAGAAAGGGGCTCCTATAATTCACCCCTCCACTTT. It codes for CASTSERGSYNSPLHF. This chain uses TRBV28 with TRBJ1-6, with D possibly matching TRBD1 (5 bases). V lost 7 bases and J 0 bases, leaving 13 bases between the germline ends. Germline V gene data show CDR1 as MDHEN and CDR2 as SYDVKM. The CDR3 extends over 16 amino acids.

The chain uses TRBV27 and TRBJ2-2; TRBD1 matches 7 bases. Unmatched junction bases numbered 4, after V lost 10 bases and J lost 8 bases. The CDR3 loop spans 11 amino acids. CDR1 MNHEY and CDR2 SMNVEV come from the germline V gene (reference sequence). The CDR3, as DNA: TGTGCCACTAGGGGGCTGGGGGAGCTGTTTTTT. Amino acid sequence: CATRGLGELFF.

The chain is built from TRBV30 and TRBJ2-5; weak D call: TRBD2 (6 bases). Germline CDR1 GTSNPN, CDR2 SVGIG (reference sequence). The CDR3 is 12 residues long. Trimming removed 8 bases from V and 0 bases from J, with 10 bases in between. CDR3 protein: CAGRGYQETQYF. The CDR3 region has the DNA TGTGCCGGGCGGGGATACCAAGAGACCCAGTACTTC. Together with reference TRBV30 and TRBJ2-5, the CDR3 gives the full variable domain: SQTIHQWPATLVQPVGSPLSLECTVEGTSNPNLYWYRQAAGRGLQLLFYSVGIGQISSEVPQNLSASRPQDRQFILSSKKLLLSDSGFYLCAGRGYQETQYFGPGTRLLVL.

This clone was seen a few times. V gene TRBV7-2 combines with J gene TRBJ2-3; no definite D call. CDR3 size: 14 residues. V lost 5 bases and J lost 2, with 11 bases in between. CDR1 and CDR2 from the germline V gene are SGHTA and FQGNSA. CDR3 region: CASSPLPITDTQYF. CDR3 bases: TGTGCCAGCAGCCCACTCCCGATCACAGATACGCAGTATTTT.

The chain uses TRBV18 and TRBJ1-4; tentatively, D is TRBD1 (6 bases). Trimming pared 3 bases from V and 4 bases from J, leaving 12 bases between. In germline, CDR1 is KGHSH, CDR2 LQKENI. The CDR3 consists of 15 residues. This CDR3 reads CASSPPGHRNEKLFF. The CDR3 DNA is TGTGCCAGCTCACCTCCGGGACACCGTAATGAAAAACTGTTTTTT.

Here the CDR3 reads CASSQDVLSGRLNGYTF. The CDR3 DNA reads as TGCGCCAGCAGCCAAGATGTCCTATCAGGAAGGTTAAATGGCTACACCTTC. V gene TRBV4-3 combines with J gene TRBJ1-2; D remains ambiguous. The CDR3 has 17 amino acids. Germline CDR1 LGHNA, CDR2 YSLEER. V was cut by 0 bases and J by 6 bases, with 20 bases left in between.

This clone was detected only once. The chain links TRBV2 to TRBJ1-5; perhaps TRBD1 as D (6 bases). The V and J ends lost 7 bases and 1 base respectively, with 14 bases between them. The CDR3 loop spans 15 amino acids. Germline loops: CDR1 SNHLY, CDR2 FYNNEI. The CDR3, as DNA: TGTGCCAGCACCATCGAGAGGGGGAGCAATCAGCCCCAGCATTTT. Amino acids: CASTIERGSNQPQHF.

The V call is TRBV28, the J call TRBJ1-2; 8 nucleotides align to TRBD1. Germline values: CDR1 MDHEN, CDR2 SYDVKM. The CDR3 loop spans 17 amino acids. With 3 bases clipped from V and 7 bases from J, the junction kept 16 bases outside the gene matches. CDR3 in DNA: TGTGCCAGCAGTTTGAGGGGGGCAGGGGGCATTAGAGGTGGCTACACCTTC. Translation gives CASSLRGAGGIRGGYTF.

In DNA, the CDR3 is TGTGCCAGCAGTTACTCGGACAGTCACTATGGCTACACCTTC. This gives the protein CASSYSDSHYGYTF. The chain carries TRBV6-5 and TRBJ1-2; D may be TRBD1 (6 bases). Per the germline V gene, CDR1 is MNHEY and CDR2 is SVGAGI. The CDR3 length is 14 residues. V lost 0 bases to trimming and J lost 3 bases, with 8 bases between them.